This TCR beta chain was identified during a study of a mutant IDH1 vaccine in newly diagnosed glioma. Study-level information: Patients were pretreated with radiotherapy, temozolomide, or both, mostly both.

The repertoire was sequenced with immunoSEQ multiplex PCR; TCRdb's copy has only in-frame clones and lacks some. The sample includes tens of thousands of clones, approximately 80% of them seen just once. The time point denotes: week 47, end of study. What each vaccine dose contained was 300 ug of mutant IDH1 20-mer peptide, accompanied by topical imiquimod. With respect to this clone: What it binds is not known.

CDR1 and CDR2 (germline): SGHRS, YFSETQ. The CDR3 runs to 14 residues. The clonotype was recovered from a man aged 40-49 years with glioma. The chain links TRBV5-1 to TRBJ2-5; tentative D call: TRBD2 (5 bases). The J call may be in error: the DNA end matches TRBJ2-7 better. The starting material was PBMCs, obtained from a glioma patient whose treatment included an IDH1 peptide vaccine. The CDR3 loop is CASSLTGKGYEQYF. The CDR3 DNA follows: TGCGCCAGCAGCTTGACGGGAAAGGGCTACGAGCAGTACTTC.